The 2 T cell receptor beta chains below come from one sample, sequenced in a study of shared clonotypes between healthy human individuals. The data were produced by immunoSEQ multiplex PCR, yet TCRdb's version contains in-frame clones alone and is incomplete. Of approximately 2.5 million clones listed, 93% were seen once; the top ten hold approximately 0.37%. The sequencing sample was made of naive CD4+ T cells from PBMCs. Subset indicated: CD45RA+ positively selected. The origin of the receptors is a man in his late teens or twenties in good health. Some clones in this sample may be carry-over from other donors' samples.

J is TRBJ1-4 and V is TRBV15; TRBD1 matches at 9 bases. The CDR3 contains 15 residues. The V gene's germline CDR1 is LNHNV and CDR2 YYDKDF (reference sequence). Germline trimming cut 0 bases from V and 10 bases from J; bases unmatched to any gene: 6. The CDR3, as DNA: TGTGCCACCAGCAGAGAGGGACAGGGTGTTTCAAAACTGTTTTTT. This codes for CATSREGQGVSKLFF.

This clone was found a few times. V is TRBV6-1 and J is TRBJ1-5; D is perhaps TRBD1 (6 bases). The length of the CDR3 is 14 residues. V was shortened by 5 bases and J by 5 bases, with 13 bases between the two germline ends. CDR1 and CDR2 (germline): MNHNS, SASEGT. The CDR3 loop is CASSQTGSHQPQHF. The CDR3 DNA follows: TGTGCCAGCAGTCAGACAGGCTCCCATCAGCCCCAGCATTTT.